This T cell receptor beta chain came from a study of T cell responses to AZD1222 COVID-19 vaccine. Study-wide findings and caveats: Two doses of AZD1222 preceded a rise in Spike-specific TCR breadth and depth. Across spike, vaccine-associated CD4 TCRs were found, dominant at 160-218 and 743-854. It was only a handful of AZD1222 recipients who were seropositive at baseline.

V lost 3 bases, J lost 4 bases, and 15 bases lay in between. Germline CDR1 and CDR2: DFQATT and SNEGSKA (reference sequence). The CDR3 has 14 residues. Notes on this clone: Its antigen is as yet unknown.

TCRdb's copy holds only in-frame clones and misses some; the assay was immunoSEQ multiplex PCR. The sample shows about 100,000 clones, around 90% of them seen only once. This TCR was recovered from an adult in good health. This material consisted of peripheral blood, taken on day 0 of AZD1222 vaccination. The V call is TRBV20-1, the J call TRBJ1-2; weak D call: TRBD1 (5 bases). CDR3 nucleotides: TGCAGTGCTAGTGAAGGGCAGGGCCCCTATGGCTACACCTTC. Its translation: CSASEGQGPYGYTF.